This T cell receptor (beta chain) comes out of a study of blood T cells in healthy people across ages (dated by TCRdb to the mid-2010s). With respect to the entire study: In model experiments, template switching captured roughly one uniquely barcoded TCR beta cDNA molecule for every two T cells. To track age-related changes in TCR beta repertoire diversity, the study relied on deep sequencing normalized with unique cDNA molecular identifiers. The donors were divided into four age groups: young (average about 16 years), middle-aged (about 41), aged (about 62) and long-lived (about 80). To avoid experimental bias, donors of different ages were randomly spread across the sequencing lanes. The study analyzed two additional independent replicas of 1 million unique cDNA reads from the same blood draw for two donors, one aged 18 to 30 and one aged 80 or older. The research as a whole found: Because profiling used bulk unsorted PBMCs, naive and antigen-experienced compartments could not be compared conclusively. Estimates of total diversity based on one million sequenced T cells were considered lower bounds and underestimates. Observed TCR beta diversity per million T cells fell roughly linearly with age, and a significant reduction was already apparent by age about 43. Observed TCR beta diversity correlated strongly with the percentage of naive T cells measured by flow cytometry. Because donor CMV infection status was unknown, age-related changes in expanded clonotypes were potentially confounded. The long-lived group showed more naive CD4+ T cells, fewer expanded clones and increased TCR diversity than the aged group, suggesting age selection.

The roughly 39 donors, aged roughly 6 to 95 years, were systemically healthy Caucasian individuals from Russia. Each donor gave ten milliliters of peripheral blood, drawn into EDTA-treated Vacutainer tubes. Ficoll-Paque density-gradient centrifugation was used to isolate PBMCs, with at least 7 million per sample. Total RNA was extracted from PBMCs with Trizol reagent, with at least 5.5 micrograms obtained per sample. Naive CD45RAhigh/CD27high T cell percentages were measured by flow cytometry on a PBMC aliquot from every donor. Deletion took 0 bases off V and 0 bases off J, with a span of 9 bases between the germline ends. The CDR3 sequence holds 16 residues, the cysteine and phenylalanine included. Left in the record is the CDR3 DNA by itself, 48 bases read in frame from the first base. According to the germline V gene, CDR1 reads SGHTA and CDR2 reads FQGNSA. This clonotype showed up just a few times. The antigen this receptor binds is unknown. Base-call qualities are not available, and no considerably larger clone is one nucleotide away.

Preparation of the library involved 5' RACE. TCRdb shows the sequencer as Illumina HiSeq 2500. A second PCR of about 6 to 12 cycles was run with a J-beta primer mix and a sample-barcoded 5' primer. A unique molecular identifier was introduced onto each TCR beta cDNA molecule by a template-switch 5' adaptor carrying 12 random nucleotides. Each sample yielded at least 3 million CDR3-containing paired-end reads. First-strand cDNA was synthesized from all RNA with the Mint cDNA synthesis kit, primed by a TRBC-specific oligonucleotide. After uracil-DNA glycosylase treatment, a first 18-cycle PCR used universal primers M1SS and BC2_uni_R on all cDNA. For the original study's pipeline: Each sample was normalized by randomly selecting 1 million high-quality reads, each carrying a distinct molecular identifier. Instead of being binned into consensus sequences, reads that shared molecular identifiers were thrown out. MiTCR, set to a Q25 quality threshold and the strictest error-elimination algorithm, was used for CDR3 identification, clonotype clustering and error correction. A nonparametric unseen species model with Euler transformation was used to estimate a lower bound on total TCR beta diversity. The public reads were run again by TCRdb, first through fastp at Q25 and then through MiXCR, and only productive beta chains were kept. Every CDR3 protein is listed once, alongside the most common genes and DNA of its rows. Here the V and J calls rest on TCRdb's processing, not on the authors' analysis. Here the sample has about 620,000 distinct CDR3 sequences; 21% occur a single time. 3% to 4.5% of the sample is in the top ten clones.

The chain is made from TRBV7-2 and TRBJ2-1; the D gene cannot be resolved reliably. This TCR was sampled from a man in his 70s in good health. Sequencing was done on a sample of blood. The sequenced DNA: TGTGCCAGCAGCTTAGCGATAAGGAACTCCTACAATGAGCAGTTCTTC. It specifies CASSLAIRNSYNEQFF.